A selection of T cell receptor beta chains follows, all from one sample in a study of blood T cell repertoires in COVID-19. Sequenced by immunoSEQ multiplex PCR; TCRdb stores in-frame clones only, minus some. Counted here are 350,000 to 450,000 clones, 70% to 90% occurring once; the ten biggest clones make up less than 9%. The sequencing input was peripheral blood. The receptors derive from a woman aged 60 to 75 with COVID-19, enrolled during active disease. Both conserved end residues are part of each CDR3. Fields, in order: CDR3 protein, CDR3 DNA, D gene, V gene, J gene, clone size. The D gene is left open where the match is weak. Clone sizes are given selectively: once, few, many, or a class where the clone is expanded.

CDR3aa: CASSAGQGGYSNQPQHF; CDR3nt: TGTGCCAGCAGCGCCGGACAGGGAGGCTATAGCAATCAGCCCCAGCATTTT; d_gene: TRBD1; v_gene: TRBV9; j_gene: TRBJ1-5; abundance: NA
CDR3aa: CASSLDADTQYF; CDR3nt: TGTGCCAGCTCCCTAGATGCAGATACGCAGTATTTT; d_gene: NA; v_gene: TRBV2; j_gene: TRBJ2-3; abundance: NA
CDR3aa: CASSLEASGGYDNEQFF; CDR3nt: TGTGCCAGCAGCTTAGAGGCTAGCGGGGGGTACGACAATGAGCAGTTCTTC; d_gene: TRBD2; v_gene: TRBV7-6; j_gene: TRBJ2-1; abundance: NA
CDR3aa: CASSDSSGGVRTQYF; CDR3nt: TGTGCCAGCAGTGATTCTAGCGGGGGGGTCAGGACCCAGTACTTC; d_gene: TRBD2; v_gene: TRBV25-1; j_gene: TRBJ2-5; abundance: NA
CDR3aa: CASSVSRQGTEAFF; CDR3nt: TGTGCCAGCAGCGTATCCCGACAGGGTACTGAAGCTTTCTTT; d_gene: TRBD1; v_gene: TRBV9; j_gene: TRBJ1-1; abundance: NA
CDR3aa: CASSQAPGGSGNTIYF; CDR3nt: TGCGCCAGCAGCCAAGCCCCGGGAGGGTCTGGAAACACCATATATTTT; d_gene: NA; v_gene: TRBV4-1; j_gene: TRBJ1-3; abundance: few
CDR3aa: CSDREAFF; CDR3nt: TGCAGCGACAGGGAAGCTTTCTTT; d_gene: NA; v_gene: TRBV29-1; j_gene: TRBJ1-1; abundance: few
CDR3aa: CASSKNPGQLQPQHF; CDR3nt: TGTGCCAGCAGTAAAAATCCGGGACAGCTTCAGCCCCAGCATTTT; d_gene: TRBD1; v_gene: TRBV5-4; j_gene: TRBJ1-5; abundance: few
CDR3aa: CASTTQGSNSPLHF; CDR3nt: TGTGCCAGCACCACACAGGGCTCTAATTCACCCCTCCACTTT; d_gene: NA; v_gene: TRBV2; j_gene: TRBJ1-6; abundance: NA
CDR3aa: CSVVGVSGYEQYF; CDR3nt: TGCAGCGTTGTCGGGGTGTCGGGCTACGAGCAGTACTTC; d_gene: NA; v_gene: TRBV29-1; j_gene: TRBJ2-7; abundance: NA
CDR3aa: CASSHPASQEAFF; CDR3nt: TGTGCCAGCAGCCATCCTGCGTCCCAAGAAGCTTTCTTT; d_gene: NA; v_gene: TRBV4-2; j_gene: TRBJ1-1; abundance: NA
CDR3aa: CASSEKGAGEETQYF; CDR3nt: TGCGCCAGCAGTGAGAAGGGGGCCGGGGAAGAGACCCAGTACTTC; d_gene: TRBD1; v_gene: TRBV10-1; j_gene: TRBJ2-5; abundance: NA
CDR3aa: CASSEDRGGEQYF; CDR3nt: TGCGCCAGCAGTGAGGACAGGGGTGGCGAGCAGTACTTC; d_gene: TRBD1; v_gene: TRBV10-1; j_gene: TRBJ2-7; abundance: NA
CDR3aa: CASGLVLGQRYQPQHF; CDR3nt: TGTGCTAGTGGTTTGGTACTGGGACAGCGATATCAGCCCCAGCATTTT; d_gene: TRBD1; v_gene: TRBV12-5; j_gene: TRBJ1-5; abundance: NA
CDR3aa: CASGDRNSGNTIYF; CDR3nt: TGTGCCAGCGGCGACAGGAACTCTGGAAACACCATATATTTT; d_gene: NA; v_gene: TRBV2; j_gene: TRBJ1-3; abundance: NA
CDR3aa: CSVPLAHSSTDTQYF; CDR3nt: TGCAGCGTGCCCTTAGCACATTCTAGCACAGATACGCAGTATTTT; d_gene: NA; v_gene: TRBV29-1; j_gene: TRBJ2-3; abundance: NA
CDR3aa: CASGLEGAQGPYGYTF; CDR3nt: TGTGCCAGCGGTCTCGAAGGGGCACAGGGACCCTATGGCTACACCTTC; d_gene: NA; v_gene: TRBV7-9; j_gene: TRBJ1-2; abundance: NA
CDR3aa: CASSQIGTGGNSPLHF; CDR3nt: TGCGCCAGCAGCCAAATAGGGACAGGGGGTAATTCACCCCTCCACTTT; d_gene: TRBD1; v_gene: TRBV4-1; j_gene: TRBJ1-6; abundance: few
CDR3aa: CASQDRGSNQPQHF; CDR3nt: TGTGCCAGCCAAGACAGGGGTAGCAATCAGCCCCAGCATTTT; d_gene: TRBD1; v_gene: TRBV7-2; j_gene: TRBJ1-5; abundance: NA
CDR3aa: CASSVGQINSPLHF; CDR3nt: TGTGCCAGCAGCGTAGGACAGATTAATTCACCCCTCCACTTT; d_gene: NA; v_gene: TRBV9; j_gene: TRBJ1-6; abundance: NA
CDR3aa: CASLGQPDYEQYF; CDR3nt: TGTGCCAGCTTGGGACAACCTGATTACGAGCAGTACTTC; d_gene: NA; v_gene: TRBV19; j_gene: TRBJ2-7; abundance: NA
CDR3aa: CASSEGTRSRNKAFF; CDR3nt: TGTGCCAGCAGTGAAGGGACAAGATCCCGAAACAAAGCTTTCTTT; d_gene: NA; v_gene: TRBV6-1; j_gene: TRBJ1-1; abundance: NA
CDR3aa: CASSPAAGTTPGELFF; CDR3nt: TGTGCCAGCTCACCAGCAGCCGGGACTACACCCGGGGAGCTGTTTTTT; d_gene: TRBD2; v_gene: TRBV18; j_gene: TRBJ2-2; abundance: NA
CDR3aa: CASSLTGYTDEQYF; CDR3nt: TGTGCCAGCAGCTTGACAGGGTATACGGACGAGCAGTACTTC; d_gene: NA; v_gene: TRBV5-5; j_gene: TRBJ2-7; abundance: NA